This T cell receptor beta chain is drawn from a study of response to subunit inactivated influenza vaccine. Findings and limits, study-wide: There was a suggestion from the authors that each seasonal influenza vaccination recruits few new T cells.

This clonotype has only a few counts. Its target is unknown. Each CDR3 protein is one row after TCRdb ran MiXCR on the RT-PCR reads. The sample lists around 200,000 distinct CDR3 sequences, nearly 9.5% occurring once. CDR3 length equals 15 residues. With 4 bases clipped from V and 2 bases from J, the junction kept 4 bases outside the gene matches. Germline CDR1 reads SGHNT; CDR2 reads YENEEA. This sample comprised non-naive T cells sorted from PBMCs, obtained on the day of vaccination. This receptor was obtained from a man in his fifties who received an inactivated influenza vaccine. This sequence joins TRBV11-3 and TRBJ2-1, with 8 positions matching TRBD2. DNA for the CDR3: TGTGCCAGCAGCTCGGGACTAGGAACCTACAATGAGCAGTTCTTC. Protein: CASSSGLGTYNEQFF.